A selection of T cell receptor beta chains follows, all from one sample in a study of control samples from healthy donors and cancer patients. The data were produced by immunoSEQ multiplex PCR, yet TCRdb's version contains in-frame clones alone and is incomplete. Of 150,000 to 200,000 clones detected, approximately 93% appear once; the ten largest clones hold around 8%. The sample taken for sequencing was blood. Every receptor here comes from a woman aged 40 to 50 in good health. The CDR3 runs from the conserved cysteine through the conserved F or W. D genes are given only for firm matches. Clone size is stated in some rows and not others, as once, few, many or a class when expanded.

>-|-|TRBV18|14|TRBJ1-2
TGTGCCAGCTCACCAGTATCAGGTCGAGGTGGCTACACCTTC
CASSPVSGRGGYTF
>-|-|TRBV9|16|TRBJ2-5
TGTGCCAGCAGCGTAGCAGGTTGGGCAGGGTTGGAGACCCAGTACTTC
CASSVAGWAGLETQYF
>-|-|TRBV4-2|16|TRBJ2-5
TGTGCCAGCAGCCGGGTAGTACAGGGGAGGGGAGAGACCCAGTACTTC
CASSRVVQGRGETQYF
>-|-|TRBV5-1|15|TRBJ2-3
TGCGCCAGCAGCTTTGCCGACCGGGGCACAGATACGCAGTATTTT
CASSFADRGTDTQYF
>-|-|TRBV5-6|15|TRBJ2-7
TGTGCCAGCAGCTTGATATACGGCAGGGTGAACGAGCAGTACTTC
CASSLIYGRVNEQYF
>-|-|TRBV6-5|16|TRBJ2-1
TGTGCCAGCAGTTACCGAAAGGGCGGGACTTACAATGAGCAGTTCTTC
CASSYRKGGTYNEQFF
>-|once|TRBV5-1|14|TRBJ1-1
TGCGCCAGCAGCTTGGAAGTACGGGACGCCGAAGCTTTCTTT
CASSLEVRDAEAFF
>TRBD1|-|TRBV6-2/TRBV6-3|13|TRBJ1-1
TGTGCCAGCAGCCTGACAGGGGTGACTGAAGCTTTCTTT
CASSLTGVTEAFF
>-|-|TRBV29-1|14|TRBJ1-1
TGCAGCGGCGGTCCGGGCCTAAGTGACACTGAAGCTTTCTTT
CSGGPGLSDTEAFF
>TRBD1|-|TRBV2|14|TRBJ2-7
TGTGCCAGCAGAACGGACAGGGATGTCTACGAGCAGTACTTC
CASRTDRDVYEQYF
>TRBD1|-|TRBV29-1|14|TRBJ1-3
TGCAGCGTACGGGACAGCCTCTCTGGAAACACCATATATTTT
CSVRDSLSGNTIYF
>-|-|TRBV6-5|14|TRBJ1-1
TGTGCCAGCAGTTACTCCCGGGGGGACACTGAAGCTTTCTTT
CASSYSRGDTEAFF
>-|-|TRBV13|14|TRBJ1-2
TGTGCCAGCAGCTTATCAGGCCTACACTATGGCTACACCTTC
CASSLSGLHYGYTF
>-|-|TRBV7-9|12|TRBJ1-3
TGTGCCAGCAGCTTAGTCGGGGAGGCCATATATTTT
CASSLVGEAIYF
>-|-|TRBV20-1|11|TRBJ2-3
TGCAGTGCTCAGTTGGCGGATACGCAGTATTTT
CSAQLADTQYF
>-|-|TRBV27|15|TRBJ1-2
TGTGTTTCTCGAGGCTCAGGGGAGATCGGCTATGGCTACACCTTC
CVSRGSGEIGYGYTF
>-|-|TRBV6-6|13|TRBJ1-5
TGTGCCAGCAGTTACGTTTGGGGTCAGCCCCAGCATTTT
CASSYVWGQPQHF
>-|-|TRBV7-2|14|TRBJ1-1
TGTGCCAGCATCCTTTGGTTTGAGGGGACTGAAGCTTTCTTT
CASILWFEGTEAFF
>-|-|TRBV6-6|15|TRBJ1-5
TGTGCCAGCAGGGAGGAGGGCAACTTCAATCAGCCCCAGCATTTT
CASREEGNFNQPQHF
>-|-|TRBV15|13|TRBJ2-5
TGTGCCACCAGCAGAGATGTAGAGAAGACCCAGTACTTC
CATSRDVEKTQYF
>TRBD1|once|TRBV9|17|TRBJ1-6
TGTGCCAGCAGCGCATGGGGGCAGGGGGCGCGAAATTCACCCCTCCACTTT
CASSAWGQGARNSPLHF
>TRBD1|-|TRBV10-1|13|TRBJ1-1
TGCGCCTCATCGACAGGGATATTCACTGAAGCTTTCTTT
CASSTGIFTEAFF
>TRBD2|-|TRBV9|19|TRBJ2-2
TGTGCCAGCAGCGTCCCGAGTGAGTCAGCGGGAGTTGACACCGGGGAGCTGTTTTTT
CASSVPSESAGVDTGELFF
>-|-|TRBV6-5|15|TRBJ2-1
TGTGCCAGCATTAGTCGGGGACATGGAATAAATGAGCAGTTCTTC
CASISRGHGINEQFF
>-|once|TRBV7-9|13|TRBJ1-2
TGTGCCAGCAGCTCAGGGGACCTCGCCCGCTACACCTTC
CASSSGDLARYTF
>TRBD1|-|TRBV4-3|16|TRBJ2-1
TGCGCCAGCAGCCAAGGGCTCCGGGACAGGGCGGGTGAGCAGTTCTTC
CASSQGLRDRAGEQFF
>-|-|TRBV3-1/TRBV3-2|12|TRBJ2-2
TGTGCCAGCAGCCAAGGGTTTGGGGAGCTGTTTTTT
CASSQGFGELFF
>-|-|TRBV6-5|15|TRBJ2-7
TGTGCCAGCAGACGGCTTAGCGGAGATAGCTACGAGCAGTACTTC
CASRRLSGDSYEQYF
>-|-|TRBV10-3|15|TRBJ1-2
TGTGCCATCAGTGAGTACCCGGACGGAAACTATGGCTACACCTTC
CAISEYPDGNYGYTF
>TRBD1|-|TRBV5-1|15|TRBJ1-4
TGCGCCAGCAGCTTGTTCGGGACAGATAATGAAAAACTGTTTTTT
CASSLFGTDNEKLFF
>TRBD1|once|TRBV7-9|16|TRBJ2-1
TGTGCCAGCAGTCCCCTCGACAGGGGCCCCTACAATGAGCAGTTCTTC
CASSPLDRGPYNEQFF
>TRBD2|-|TRBV27|12|TRBJ2-7
TGTGCCAGCAGGGGGGGGGTCTACGAGCAGTACTTC
CASRGGVYEQYF
>-|-|TRBV4-3|16|TRBJ1-6
TGCGCCAGCAGCCAAGAATTGACGGCCAGATATTCACCCCTCCACTTT
CASSQELTARYSPLHF
>-|-|TRBV7-2|14|TRBJ1-1
TGTGCCAGCAGCTTGGGAGTTACAAACACTGAAGCTTTCTTT
CASSLGVTNTEAFF
>-|-|TRBV5-4|15|TRBJ2-5
TGTGCCAGCAGCCCGGGGGTTTGGCATCTAGAGACCCAGTACTTC
CASSPGVWHLETQYF
>TRBD1|-|TRBV28|17|TRBJ1-2
TGTGCCAGCAGTTTATTGGGGACAGGGTTCCCTTTGGGTGGCTACACCTTC
CASSLLGTGFPLGGYTF
>-|few|TRBV3-1/TRBV3-2|17|TRBJ2-5
TGTGCCAGCAGCCAAGATTGCCCGAGGGGGTTCGGGGAGACCCAGTACTTC
CASSQDCPRGFGETQYF
>-|-|TRBV15|12|TRBJ1-2
TGTGCCACCAGCAGAGATTTGGATGGCTACACCTTC
CATSRDLDGYTF
>-|-|TRBV30|12|TRBJ2-3
TGTGCCTGGAGTGGGGGCACAGATACGCAGTATTTT
CAWSGGTDTQYF
>-|-|TRBV18|15|TRBJ1-1
TGTGCCAGCTCACCAAATGTCAGAGGGAACACTGAAGCTTTCTTT
CASSPNVRGNTEAFF
>TRBD2|-|TRBV6-5|15|TRBJ2-7
TGTGCCAGCAGTTCCACCGGGGGGGCGATCTACGAGCAGTACTTC
CASSSTGGAIYEQYF
>TRBD1|once|TRBV6-5|13|TRBJ1-2
TGTGCCAGCGGGGACAGGTATCCTTATGGCTACACCTTC
CASGDRYPYGYTF
>-|once|TRBV7-2|14|TRBJ1-1
TGTGCCAGCGTTCTGGGGCAGCCGAACACTGAAGCTTTCTTT
CASVLGQPNTEAFF
>-|-|TRBV15|13|TRBJ2-1
TGTGCCATCAGCCTCATCCAGGGTCATGAGCAGTTCTTC
CAISLIQGHEQFF
>-|-|TRBV19|15|TRBJ1-1
TGTGCCAGTAGTATTGAAGGGTGGCATGAGACTGAAGCTTTCTTT
CASSIEGWHETEAFF
>-|few|TRBV19|13|TRBJ1-4
TGTGCCAGTAGTATAGGGACACCAGAAAAACTGTTTTTT
CASSIGTPEKLFF
>TRBD1|-|TRBV19|13|TRBJ2-5
TGTGCCAGTAGCAGGGACAGGGAAGAGACCCAGTACTTC
CASSRDREETQYF
>-|once|TRBV5-6|13|TRBJ2-1
TGTGCCAGCAGATCGGGATTGAGAGATGAGCAGTTCTTC
CASRSGLRDEQFF
>-|-|TRBV5-1|13|TRBJ1-1
TGCGCCAGCAGCTACCGCAAGAACACTGAAGCTTTCTTT
CASSYRKNTEAFF
>-|-|TRBV18|16|TRBJ1-3
TGTGCCAGCTCCCCACAGGGAGAACCCTCTGGAAACACCATATATTTT
CASSPQGEPSGNTIYF
>-|-|TRBV18|13|TRBJ2-7
TGTGCCAGCTCACCACAACAGGGAAACGAGCAGTACTTC
CASSPQQGNEQYF
>TRBD2|-|TRBV9|15|TRBJ2-3
TGTGCCAGCAGCGTTAGACCGGGGGGAGCAGATACGCAGTATTTT
CASSVRPGGADTQYF
>-|-|TRBV7-9|15|TRBJ2-5
TGTGCCAGCAGCTTAGTATATTCAATCCAAGAGACCCAGTACTTC
CASSLVYSIQETQYF
>-|few|TRBV6-2/TRBV6-3|16|TRBJ1-5
TGTGCCAGCAGTTACTTAGTGCGGACCAGCAATCAGCCCCAGCATTTT
CASSYLVRTSNQPQHF